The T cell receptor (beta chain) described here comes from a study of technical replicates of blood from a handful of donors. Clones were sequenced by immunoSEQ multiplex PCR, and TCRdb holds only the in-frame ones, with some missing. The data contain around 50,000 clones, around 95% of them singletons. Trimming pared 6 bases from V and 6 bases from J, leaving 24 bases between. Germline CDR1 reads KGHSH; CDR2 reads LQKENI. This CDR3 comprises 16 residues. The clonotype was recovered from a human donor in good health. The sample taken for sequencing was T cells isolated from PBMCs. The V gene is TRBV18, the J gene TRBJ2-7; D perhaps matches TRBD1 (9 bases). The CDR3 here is CASSKRGGQGLIEQYF. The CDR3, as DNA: TGTGCCAGCTCGAAACGGGGGGGACAGGGACTCATCGAGCAGTACTTC.